This is a list of T cell receptor beta chains from one sample in a study of tumor-infiltrating lymphocytes in primary liver carcinoma. TCRdb fed the multiplex PCR reads into MiXCR, producing one record per CDR3 protein. The sample contains around 330,000 distinct CDR3 sequences, 65% of which appear only once. Material: peripheral blood. The receptors originated from a man aged 35 to 55 with primary liver carcinoma and hepatitis B virus infection. Each CDR3 is given with its conserved first and last residue. Each record gives: V gene, J gene, D gene, clone size, CDR3 protein, CDR3 DNA. D genes are given only for firm matches. Clone size is stated in some rows and not others, as once, few, many or a class when expanded.

>TRBV5-1|TRBJ2-3|TRBD2|.
CASRPRLAGDDTQYF
TGCGCCAGCAGACCCCGACTAGCGGGAGACGATACGCAGTATTTT
>TRBV4-3|TRBJ1-4|.|.
CASGQEGSGGEKVFF
TGCGCCAGCGGCCAAGAAGGGTCCGGTGGGGAAAAAGTGTTTTTT
>TRBV29-1|TRBJ1-5|.|many
CSVVQGNQPQHF
TGCAGCGTTGTACAGGGCAATCAGCCCCAGCATTTT
>TRBV5-4|TRBJ2-5|.|.
CASSSLGRQENQYF
TGTGCCAGCAGCTCCTTGGGGAGACAGGAGAACCAGTACTTC
>TRBV28|TRBJ2-2|.|many
CATSRDLTTGELFF
TGTGCCACTTCGAGGGACCTAACCACCGGGGAGCTGTTTTTT
>TRBV11-3|TRBJ2-7|.|.
CAGSLGASYEQYF
TGTGCCGGCAGCTTAGGGGCATCTTATGAGCAGTACTTC
>TRBV6-1|TRBJ2-5|TRBD1|.
CASGRDRQESQNF
TGTGCCAGCGGCCGGGACAGACAAGAGAGCCAGAACTTC
>TRBV20-1|TRBJ1-1|TRBD1|.
CSASPGQGANTEAFF
TGCAGTGCTTCCCCGGGACAGGGGGCGAACACTGAAGCTTTCTTT
>TRBV29-1|TRBJ2-1|TRBD2|.
CSVPDWAGGRNEQSF
TGCAGCGTGCCCGATTGGGCGGGAGGTAGGAATGAGCAGTCCTTC
>TRBV11-2|TRBJ2-1|.|.
CASSLWEVGDSNEQFF
TGTGCCAGCAGCTTATGGGAAGTCGGGGATTCCAATGAACAGTTCTTC
>TRBV11-1|TRBJ1-1|.|.
CAGSFGTENTEAFF
TGTGCCGGTAGCTTCGGGACGGAGAACACTGAAGCTTTCTTT